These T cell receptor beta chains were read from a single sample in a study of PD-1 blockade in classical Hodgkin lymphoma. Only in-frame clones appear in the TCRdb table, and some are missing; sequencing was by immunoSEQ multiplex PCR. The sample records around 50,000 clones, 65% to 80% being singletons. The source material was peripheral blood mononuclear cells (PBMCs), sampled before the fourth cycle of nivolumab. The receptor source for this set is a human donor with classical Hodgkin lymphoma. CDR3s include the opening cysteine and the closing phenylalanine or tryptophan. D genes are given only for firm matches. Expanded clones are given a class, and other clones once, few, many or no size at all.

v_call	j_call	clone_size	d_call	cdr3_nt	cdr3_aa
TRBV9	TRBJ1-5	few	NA	TGTGCCAGCAGCCCCACTATTTTACATCAGCCCCAGCATTTT	CASSPTILHQPQHF
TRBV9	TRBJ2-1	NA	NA	TGTGCCAGCAGCGTAAATCCCTCCGGAGGGGCCTTTTACAATGAGCAGTTCTTC	CASSVNPSGGAFYNEQFF
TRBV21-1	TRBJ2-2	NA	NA	TGTGCCAGCAGCAAACCCCTGGGGGGAGCTGTTTTT	CASSKPLGGAVF
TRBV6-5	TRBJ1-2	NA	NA	TGTGCCAGCAGTAATGACAGGCCAGCTAACTATGGCTACACCTTC	CASSNDRPANYGYTF
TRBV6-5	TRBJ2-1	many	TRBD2	TGTGCCAGCAGTTACTATCCGGGAGGATCTTTCAATGAGCAGTTCTTC	CASSYYPGGSFNEQFF
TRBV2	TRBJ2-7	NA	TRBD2	TGTGCCAGCAGCGCCAAACTAGCGGGAGTCGGCGAGCAGTACTTC	CASSAKLAGVGEQYF
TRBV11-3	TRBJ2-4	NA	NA	TGTGCCAGCAGTTTCCCCCAGGGGACCAAAAACATTCAGTACTTC	CASSFPQGTKNIQYF
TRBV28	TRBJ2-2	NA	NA	TGTGCCAGCAGCGCCGGGACACTAATCATCACCGGGGAGCTGTTTTTT	CASSAGTLIITGELFF
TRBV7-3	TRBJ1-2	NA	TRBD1	TGTGCCAGCAGCTTAGTCCCGGGACAGGGGGCAGTTGGCTACACCTTC	CASSLVPGQGAVGYTF
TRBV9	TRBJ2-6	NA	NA	TGTGCCAGCAGTGCCATCTGGGCCAACGTCCTGACTTTC	CASSAIWANVLTF
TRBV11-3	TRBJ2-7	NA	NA	TGTGCCAGCAGCTTAGGGGACGGCTACGAGCAGTACTTC	CASSLGDGYEQYF
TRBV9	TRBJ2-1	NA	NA	TGTGCCAGCAGCAGTGACCCCCGCAATGAGCAGTTCTTC	CASSSDPRNEQFF
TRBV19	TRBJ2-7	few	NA	TGTGCCAGTAGTAAAGTAGGGAGGAACGAGCAGTACTTC	CASSKVGRNEQYF
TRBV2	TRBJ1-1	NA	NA	TGTGCCAGCAGTGAAGATCCCGGTGAAGCTTTCTTT	CASSEDPGEAFF
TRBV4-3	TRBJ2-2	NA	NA	TGCGCCAGCAGCCAAGAAACGGGGACCAACACCGGGGAGCTGTTTTTT	CASSQETGTNTGELFF
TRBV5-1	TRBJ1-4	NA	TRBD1	TGCGCCAGCACCCCTGGACAGGGAACCGAAAAACTGTTTTTT	CASTPGQGTEKLFF
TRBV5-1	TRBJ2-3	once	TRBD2	TGCGCCAGCGAGGCTAGCGGAGGTGGAGACACGCAGTATTTT	CASEASGGGDTQYF
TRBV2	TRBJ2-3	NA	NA	TGTGCCAGCAGTGATGTTAGGACCACAGATACGCAGTATTTT	CASSDVRTTDTQYF
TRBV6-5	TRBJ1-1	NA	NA	TGTGCCAGCAGCATGGGACCGAACACTGAAGCTTTCTTT	CASSMGPNTEAFF
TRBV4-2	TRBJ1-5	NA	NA	TGTGCCAGCAGCCAATTGGGTCGCAATCAGCCCCAGCATTTT	CASSQLGRNQPQHF
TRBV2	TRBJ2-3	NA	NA	TGTGCCAGCAGTTCCCACTTTTATACAGATACGCAGTATTTT	CASSSHFYTDTQYF
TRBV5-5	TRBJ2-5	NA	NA	TGTGCCAGCAGCTTGCGGGGGTGGGAGACCCAGTACTTC	CASSLRGWETQYF
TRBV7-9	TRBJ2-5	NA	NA	TGTGCCAGCAGCTTAGGAGGGGGGACCTGGGGCGGAGAGACCCAGTACTTC	CASSLGGGTWGGETQYF
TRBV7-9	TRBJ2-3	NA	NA	TGTGCCAGCAGCTTAGCCAGGGGGGGGCGCACAGATACGCAGTATTTT	CASSLARGGRTDTQYF
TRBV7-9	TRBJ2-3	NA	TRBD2	TGTGCCAGCAGCCGACTAGCGGGAGGGGTAGATACGCAGTATTTT	CASSRLAGGVDTQYF
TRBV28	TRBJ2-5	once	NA	TGTGCCAGCAGTGGAATAGGGGGGGAGACCCAGTACTTC	CASSGIGGETQYF
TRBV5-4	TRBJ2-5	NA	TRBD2	TGTGCCAGCAGCTTGGGGCTAGCGGGAGGACAAGAGACCCAGTACTTC	CASSLGLAGGQETQYF
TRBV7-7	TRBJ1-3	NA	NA	TGTGCTAGCAGCTTAACCCCCTTAGGAAACACCATATATTTT	CASSLTPLGNTIYF
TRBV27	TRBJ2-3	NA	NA	TGTGCCAGCAGGCGGCTGGGTTCCACAGATACGCAGTATTTT	CASRRLGSTDTQYF
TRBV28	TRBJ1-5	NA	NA	TGTGCCAGCAGTTTTGGGGGCAGTATCAATCAGCCCCAGCATTTT	CASSFGGSINQPQHF
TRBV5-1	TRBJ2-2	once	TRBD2	TGCGCCAGCAGCCCACGGAATGCGGGAGCCGCCACCGGGGAGCTGTTTTTT	CASSPRNAGAATGELFF
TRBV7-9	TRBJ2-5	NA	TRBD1	TGTGCCAGCAGCTTAGTAGGGACAGGAACACAAGAGACCCAGTACTTC	CASSLVGTGTQETQYF
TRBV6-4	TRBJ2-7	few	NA	TGTGCCAGCAAGAGGGCCTGGGGTCTGGACGAGCAGTACTTC	CASKRAWGLDEQYF
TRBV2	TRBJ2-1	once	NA	TGTGCCAGCAGATCTTATGCGGGCTCCTACAATGAGCAGTTCTTC	CASRSYAGSYNEQFF
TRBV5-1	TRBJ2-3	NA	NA	TGCGCCAGCAGCCTATGGACCCCGACAGATACGCAGTATTTT	CASSLWTPTDTQYF
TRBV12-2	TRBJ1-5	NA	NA	TGTGCAAGTCGCTTAGTACATTGGGGACAGGGAAGAAATCCCTTTTTGAGTCCGGATCAGCCCCAGCATTTT	CASRLVHWGQGRNPFLSPDQPQHF
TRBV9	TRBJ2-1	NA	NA	TGTGCCAGCAGCGCCGGGGACTCCTACAATGAGCAGTTCTTC	CASSAGDSYNEQFF
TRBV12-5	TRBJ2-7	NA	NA	TGTGCTAGTGGTCTCCTTATCAGGGGTGCCTCCTACGAGCAGTACTTC	CASGLLIRGASYEQYF
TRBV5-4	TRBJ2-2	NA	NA	TGTGCCAGCAGCTTCGGTGGGGGCGGGGAGCTGTTTTTT	CASSFGGGGELFF
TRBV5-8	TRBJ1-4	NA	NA	TGTGCCAGCAGCTTGGGTCAGAGAGCAACTAATGAAAAACTGTTTTTT	CASSLGQRATNEKLFF
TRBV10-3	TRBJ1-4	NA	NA	TGTGCCATCACCGCGGGGCGCGGTGAAAAACTGTTTTTT	CAITAGRGEKLFF
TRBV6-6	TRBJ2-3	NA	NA	TGTGCCAGCAGTTACTCGGGACTGAGCACAGATACGCAGTATTTT	CASSYSGLSTDTQYF
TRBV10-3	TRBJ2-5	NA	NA	TGTGCCATCAGTTCTCAGGGTCCAGAGACCCAGTACTTC	CAISSQGPETQYF
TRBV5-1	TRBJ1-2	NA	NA	TGCGCCAGCAGCTTGGGGGTGGATAACTATGGCTACACCTTC	CASSLGVDNYGYTF
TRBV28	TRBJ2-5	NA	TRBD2	TGTGCCAGCAGTTTTGGTAGCGGGCGGGAGACCCAGTACTTC	CASSFGSGRETQYF
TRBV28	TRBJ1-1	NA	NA	TGTGCCAGCAGCAACAGGGCTTTTGTGGCTTTCTTT	CASSNRAFVAFF
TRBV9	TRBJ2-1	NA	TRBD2	TGTGCCAGCAGCTCAGCTGGAGCGGGAGAGTGGAGGGGAAATGAGCAGTTCTTC	CASSSAGAGEWRGNEQFF
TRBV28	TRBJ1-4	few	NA	TGTGCCAGCCGACCTCCAAGCCCGGATGAAAAACTGTTTTTT	CASRPPSPDEKLFF
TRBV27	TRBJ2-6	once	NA	TGTGCCAGCAGTTTAATGGCACGAACTGGGGCCAACGTCCTGACTTTC	CASSLMARTGANVLTF
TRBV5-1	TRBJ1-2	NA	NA	TGCGCCAGCAGCCTAGAACCTAACTATGGCTACACCTTC	CASSLEPNYGYTF
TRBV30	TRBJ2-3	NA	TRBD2	TGTGCCTGGAGCCATTGGGCTAGCGGGAGGGCAGATACGCAGTATTTT	CAWSHWASGRADTQYF
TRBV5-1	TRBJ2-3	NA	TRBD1	TGCGCCAGCAGCCCTTCGACAGGGTCGGCAGATACGCAGTATTTT	CASSPSTGSADTQYF
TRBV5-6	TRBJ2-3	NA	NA	TGTGCCAGCAGCTTGGTTTATGGGGATACGCAGTATTTT	CASSLVYGDTQYF
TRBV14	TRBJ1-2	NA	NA	TGTGCCAGCAGCCAAATGGGACGAATCTATGGCTACACCTTC	CASSQMGRIYGYTF
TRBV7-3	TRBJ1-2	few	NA	TGTGCCAGCAGCGCTGGGGGGGTTGCTGGCTACACCTTC	CASSAGGVAGYTF
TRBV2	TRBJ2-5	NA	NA	TGTGCCAGCAGTGAAGAGCAAGAGACCCAGTACTTC	CASSEEQETQYF
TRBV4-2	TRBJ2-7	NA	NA	TGTGCCAGCAGCCAAGACCCACCGGGCCCCAAGGACTACGAGCAGTACTTC	CASSQDPPGPKDYEQYF